These 29 T cell receptor beta chains were all obtained from the same sample, sequenced in a study of molecular identifiers for immune sequencing clone quantification. MiXCR was run by TCRdb on the PCR reads, yielding one entry per CDR3 protein. The repertoire holds under 650,000 distinct CDR3 sequences, with 15% to 20% as singletons. The sequenced sample consisted of naive CD8+ T cells from blood, with Jurkat cell RNA spiked in. Subset specified: FACS-sorted CD8+CD4-CCR7+CD45RA+ naive T cells. These receptors all stem from a human donor in good health. Some libraries in this study had Jurkat cell RNA spiked in.

About this clonotype: A much bigger clone sits one base away, suggesting this may be a read error. The J gene is TRBJ1-5, the V gene TRBV27; D gene ambiguous. Germline-derived CDR1 and CDR2 are MNHEY and SMNVEV (reference sequence). There are 14 residues in the CDR3. The CDR3 DNA sequence: TGTGCCAGCAGTTTAGTAGGGTTCAATCGGCCCCAGCATTTT. This encodes CASSLVGFNRPQHF.

V gene TRBV27 combines with J gene TRBJ2-7, with D perhaps matching TRBD1 or TRBD2 (6 bases each). This CDR3 comprises 14 residues. Trimming took off 7 bases at V and 3 bases at J, with 16 bases between the two ends. Germline V gene lookup returns CDR1 MNHEY and CDR2 SMNVEV (reference sequence). CDR3 region: CASTTLGGLYEQYF. DNA of the CDR3: TGTGCCAGCACCACACTTGGGGGGCTCTACGAGCAGTACTTC.

This clonotype was counted ten times or more. The CDR3: CASSPGWGSGSYEQYF. The CDR3 DNA follows: TGTGCCAGCAGCCCTGGCTGGGGTAGCGGGTCCTACGAGCAGTACTTC. The rearrangement uses TRBV7-6 and TRBJ2-7; 7 nucleotides line up with TRBD2. Germline assignment: CDR1 SGHVS and CDR2 FNYEAQ. The CDR3 covers 16 residues. V gave up 5 bases and J gave up 1 base; unmatched junction bases: 11. Full variable domain (remainder filled in from reference TRBV7-6 and TRBJ2-7): GAGVSQSPRYKVTKRGQDVALRCDPISGHVSLYWYRQALGQGPEFLTYFNYEAQQDKSGLPNDRFSAERPEGSISTLTIQRTEQRDSAMYRCASSPGWGSGSYEQYFGPGTRLTVT.

This clonotype was found many times. The chain couples TRBV7-9 to TRBJ1-1, with a possible D match to TRBD1 (5 bases). This CDR3 has 13 residues. CDR1 SEHNR and CDR2 FQNEAQ come from the germline V gene (reference sequence). With 5 bases removed from V and 7 bases from J, the gap between germline ends came to 14 bases. Here the CDR3 reads CASSARLQDEAFF. The CDR3 coding sequence is TGTGCCAGCAGCGCCCGTTTACAGGATGAAGCTTTCTTT. The full variable domain, its missing parts supplied by reference TRBV7-9 and TRBJ1-1, is DTGVSQNPRHKITKRGQNVTFRCDPISEHNRLYWYRQTLGQGPEFLTYFQNEAQLEKSRLLSDRFSAERPKGSFSTLEIQRTEQGDSAMYLCASSARLQDEAFFGQGTRLTVV.

This clonotype was counted only a few times. The V and J genes are TRBV11-2 and TRBJ2-2; 7 positions agree with TRBD2. Trimming cost V 4 bases and J 6 bases; bases outside gene matches: 5. The CDR3 extends over 14 amino acids. CDR1 and CDR2 from the germline V gene are SGHAT and FQNNGV. Here the CDR3 DNA reads TGTGCCAGCAGCTCCCTCGGACTAGCCGGGGAGCTGTTTTTT. It encodes CASSSLGLAGELFF.

A note on this clonotype: This may arise from a read error, as a much more abundant clone is one base away. The chain links TRBV30 to TRBJ2-7; TRBD1 aligns across 9 bases. Germline CDR1 GTSNPN, CDR2 SVGIG (reference sequence). The CDR3 totals 13 residues. CDR3 in amino acids: CAWRGQGLYERYF. DNA of the CDR3: TGTGCCTGGAGGGGACAGGGACTCTACGAGCGGTACTTC.

This clonotype was counted at least ten times. The chain couples TRBV28 to TRBJ2-3; TRBD2 matches 8 bases. J lost 0 bases, V lost 7 bases, and 12 bases had no gene match. The CDR3 spans 17 residues. In germline, CDR1 is MDHEN, CDR2 SYDVKM. The CDR3 is CASTPMSTSASTDTQYF. CDR3 DNA sequence: TGTGCCAGCACCCCAATGTCGACTAGCGCCAGCACAGATACGCAGTATTTT.

This clonotype was counted ten times or more. The rearrangement joins TRBV7-8 to TRBJ2-2; D call uncertain. V was shortened by 0 bases and J by 4 bases, with 12 bases between the two germline ends. CDR1 is SGHVS, CDR2 FQNEAQ, per germline. The CDR3 extends over 16 amino acids. Here the CDR3 DNA reads TGTGCCAGCAGCTTAGCGTCTGGGGTCCGCACCGGGGAGCTGTTTTTT. It is translated as CASSLASGVRTGELFF.

Comment on this clonotype: A much larger clonotype is one base distant, so this may be a read error. The V gene is TRBV27, the J gene TRBJ2-2, with 10 bases lining up with TRBD2. CDR3 length: 17 amino acids. Germline V gene lookup returns CDR1 MNHEY and CDR2 SMNVEV (reference sequence). In DNA form, the CDR3 reads TGTGCCAGCTCACCTAAGGAGGGACTAGCGAACACCGGGGAGCTGGTTTTT. Translated, it gives CASSPKEGLANTGELVF.

This clonotype was seen repeatedly, ten times or more. The rearrangement uses TRBV5-6 and TRBJ2-7; a weak D match, TRBD1 (6 bases). This CDR3 contains 13 residues. Germline-derived CDR1 and CDR2 are SGHDT and YYEEEE. V gave up 5 bases and J gave up 2 bases, with 11 bases separating them. The CDR3 DNA reads TGTGCCAGCAGAGGGGGTGAAGCCTACGAGCAGTACTTC. Translating it yields CASRGGEAYEQYF. Full variable domain (remainder filled in from reference TRBV5-6 and TRBJ2-7): DAGVTQSPTHLIKTRGQQVTLRCSPKSGHDTVSWYQQALGQGPQFIFQYYEEEERQRGNFPDRFSGHQFPNYSSELNVNALLLGDSALYLCASRGGEAYEQYFGPGTRLTVT.

In its sample, this clonotype was seen many times. The rearrangement uses TRBV28 and TRBJ2-5; D call uncertain. This CDR3 contains 11 residues. V was clipped by 3 bases and J by 6 bases, with 5 bases between them. Germline values: CDR1 MDHEN, CDR2 SYDVKM. The CDR3 DNA reads TGTGCCAGCAGTTTGTCAAAGACCCAGTACTTC. Residues: CASSLSKTQYF.

On this clonotype itself: This may stem from a read error, because a much larger clone lies one nucleotide away. This chain uses TRBV20-1 with TRBJ1-1; D might be TRBD1 (5 bases). This CDR3 is 11 amino acids long. Trimming took off 6 bases at V and 4 bases at J, with 9 bases between the two ends. Germline V gene data show CDR1 as DFQATT and CDR2 as SNEGSKA (reference sequence). The CDR3 reads CSALQATEAFF. CDR3 DNA sequence: TGCAGTGCGTTACAGGCCACTGAAGCTTTCTTT.

This clonotype was detected many times. The chain employs TRBV4-3 and TRBJ2-3; 12 bases are shared with TRBD2. CDR1 LGHNA and CDR2 YSLEER come from the germline V gene. Unmatched junction bases numbered 8, after V lost 4 bases and J lost 9 bases. The CDR3 extends over 15 amino acids. CDR3 residues: CASSPASGGAGTQYF. The CDR3 nucleotides are TGCGCCAGCAGCCCCGCTAGCGGGGGGGCCGGCACGCAGTATTTT.

This clonotype occurred many times. This sequence joins TRBV18 and TRBJ1-2; D is possibly TRBD1 (6 bases). V was cut by 8 bases and J by 0 bases, with 10 bases left in between. The CDR3 spans 13 residues. Germline CDR1 is KGHSH and CDR2 is LQKENI. Here the CDR3 reads CASAQGANYGYTF. In nucleotides, the CDR3 is TGTGCCAGCGCACAGGGAGCTAACTATGGCTACACCTTC. Looking up the rest from reference TRBV18 and TRBJ1-2 gives the full variable domain: NAGVMQNPRHLVRRRGQEARLRCSPMKGHSHVYWYRQLPEEGLKFMVYLQKENIIDESGMPKERFSAEFPKEGPSILRIQQVVRGDSAAYFCASAQGANYGYTFGSGTRLTVV.

This clonotype was recorded at least ten times. The chain combines TRBV4-1 with TRBJ2-2; the D gene is possibly TRBD1 (5 bases). The CDR3 sequence is 16 residues long. Trimming took 4 bases from V and 0 from J, leaving 12 bases between them. Germline V gene sequence: CDR1 MGHRA, CDR2 YSYEKL. The CDR3 nucleotides are TGCGCCAGCAGCCCGAGACCAGGGCCGAACACCGGGGAGCTGTTTTTT. It translates to CASSPRPGPNTGELFF.

This clonotype was recorded a few times. The chain uses TRBV19 and TRBJ2-7; TRBD2 matches 13 bases. Germline CDR1 is LNHDA and CDR2 is SQIVND (reference sequence). V gave up 4 bases and J gave up 5 bases; unmatched junction bases: 11. CDR3 size: 17 residues. The CDR3 DNA is TGTGCCAGTAGTACTACTAGCGGGGGGGCCTTTACGCACGAGCAGTACTTC. Translated: CASSTTSGGAFTHEQYF.

This clonotype was found many times. The chain recombines TRBV6-1 with TRBJ2-7; D gene ambiguous. Trimming left V 4 bases short and J 4 bases short, with 20 bases between. The CDR3 runs 16 residues. Germline values: CDR1 MNHNS, CDR2 SASEGT. The CDR3 spells CASSGTDDTVTYEQYF. The CDR3 DNA reads as TGTGCCAGCAGTGGTACCGACGACACGGTGACTTACGAGCAGTACTTC.

This clonotype was seen at least ten times. The gene calls are TRBV12-5 and TRBJ2-1; no clear D gene. Trimming pared 1 base from V and 5 bases from J, leaving 9 bases between. Germline V gene sequence: CDR1 LGHNT, CDR2 FRNRAP. This CDR3 is built from 14 residues. The CDR3: CASGLAPVDNEQFF. In DNA form, the CDR3 reads TGTGCTAGTGGTTTGGCCCCAGTCGACAATGAGCAGTTCTTC.

This clonotype was observed many times. The genes are TRBV3-1 and TRBJ1-5; 8 bases are shared with TRBD1. V shed 0 bases and J 7 bases; nucleotides not matched to a gene: 11. This CDR3 comprises 17 residues. Germline CDR1 LGHDT, CDR2 YNNKEL (reference sequence). The CDR3 sequence: CASSQDRLSGGGQPQHF. CDR3 DNA sequence: TGTGCCAGCAGCCAAGATAGGTTATCAGGGGGCGGGCAGCCCCAGCATTTT.

The V gene is TRBV6-2 or TRBV6-3, the J gene TRBJ1-3; the D is unclear. V shed 2 bases and J shed 0 bases, with 5 bases lying between them. The length of the CDR3 is 14 residues. CDR1 MNHEY and CDR2 SVGEGT come from the germline V gene. CDR3 bases: TGTGCCAGCAGTTACGGAGACTCTGGAAACACCATATATTTT. This translates into CASSYGDSGNTIYF.

With regard to this clonotype: Relative to the germline gene, one junction end is altered; a read error may explain this. The rearrangement uses TRBV20-1 and TRBJ2-7; unclear D gene. The CDR3 covers 13 residues. Germline values: CDR1 DFQATT, CDR2 SNEGSKA (reference sequence). This CDR3 reads CCARDLVVYEQYF. The CDR3 DNA reads as TGCTGTGCTAGAGACCTCGTAGTATACGAGCAGTACTTC.

The rearrangement links TRBV12-3 or TRBV12-4 to TRBJ2-5; D not resolved. Between the trimmed V and J ends, which lost 6 bases and 2 bases, there was a span of 13 bases. The CDR3 loop spans 14 amino acids. The CDR3 loop reads CASSPTPKQETQYF. DNA for the CDR3: TGTGCCAGCAGCCCCACACCAAAGCAAGAGACCCAGTACTTC.

Comments on this clonotype: A clone one base away is much larger, so this may be a read error. The chain combines TRBV5-1 with TRBJ2-7; no clear D. CDR1 and CDR2 (germline): SGHRS, YFSETQ. V lost 4 bases and J 0 bases, leaving 8 bases between the germline ends. The CDR3 spans 13 residues. The CDR3 region is CASSITPSYEQYF. The CDR3 DNA reads TGCGCCAGCAGCATCACCCCCTCCTACGAGCAGTACTTC.

Note on this clonotype: It may be a read error: a sequence one base away is much more abundant. This sequence joins TRBV30 and TRBJ2-7, with D possibly being TRBD1 (6 bases). The germline V gene encodes CDR1 GTSNPN and CDR2 SVGIG (reference sequence). V lost 5 bases, J lost 3 bases, and 11 bases lay in between. The CDR3 runs 12 residues. The CDR3 sequence: CAWGQTLYEQYF. The CDR3 DNA follows: TGTGCCTGGGGACAGACCCTCTACGAGCAGTACTTC.

The chain uses TRBV4-3 and TRBJ1-4, with D tentatively TRBD1 (5 bases). CDR1 and CDR2 from the germline V gene are LGHNA and YSLEER. This CDR3 is 15 amino acids long. Between the trimmed V and J ends, which lost 3 bases and 7 bases, there was a span of 15 bases. The CDR3 sequence is CASSHGTQHGEKLFF. In DNA form, the CDR3 reads TGCGCCAGCAGCCATGGGACCCAACACGGTGAAAAACTGTTTTTT.

This clonotype was seen ten or more times. This chain joins TRBV5-1 and TRBJ1-1, with a tentative D call TRBD1 (6 bases). The germline V gene has CDR1 SGHRS and CDR2 YFSETQ. V shed 3 bases and J shed 11 bases, with 26 bases lying between them. This CDR3 is 16 amino acids long. The CDR3 DNA sequence: TGCGCCAGCAGCTGGGGGGGTGGGGGCCAACTAAGCGCGGCTTTCTTT. Translation: CASSWGGGGQLSAAFF.

The sample holds many counts of this clonotype. The CDR3 DNA reads TGTGCCAGCAGACCGGATGCAGATACGCAGTATTTT. Translating gives CASRPDADTQYF. The chain joins TRBV7-9 to TRBJ2-3, with D unclear. The CDR3 has 12 residues. CDR1 and CDR2 from the germline V gene are SEHNR and FQNEAQ (reference sequence). V was shortened by 6 bases and J by 4 bases, with 8 bases between the two germline ends.

CDR3 nucleotides: TGTGCCAGCAGCCCCTCCGGGGTCTGGGAGTACGAGCAGTACTTC. Protein: CASSPSGVWEYEQYF. V is TRBV7-6 and J is TRBJ2-7; D may be TRBD2 (5 bases). Germline V gives CDR1 SGHVS, CDR2 FNYEAQ. This CDR3 has 15 amino acids. The ends were cut back, 5 bases at V and 4 bases at J, with 18 bases in the middle.

The chain carries TRBV28 and TRBJ2-1, with 10 nucleotides matching TRBD2. J lost 7 bases, V lost 4 bases, and 13 bases had no gene match. CDR1 and CDR2 (germline): MDHEN, SYDVKM. The CDR3 sequence is 17 residues long. Here the CDR3 reads CASSSPSRLAGENEQFF. The CDR3 DNA reads TGTGCCAGCAGTTCCCCCTCCCGGCTAGCGGGGGAAAATGAGCAGTTCTTC.